The entry that follows covers one T cell receptor (beta chain) sequence. This entry belongs to a study of blood T cell repertoires in COVID-19. Methods used by the authors: It was from reference gene primer amplification that nucleated cell counts were estimated. Method: immunoSEQ multiplex PCR; TCRdb's copy keeps in-frame clones and lacks some. V, J and clone size were drawn from that table, and D and trimming were deduced from the DNA. The sample carries roughly 72,000 clones, 80% recorded once. This TCR was recovered from a man aged 70 or older who had recovered from COVID-19. What was sequenced was peripheral blood.

The CDR3 reads CACLESGNTIYF. The CDR3 nucleotides read TGTGCCTGCCTGGAGTCTGGAAACACCATATATTTT. This sequence joins TRBV30 and TRBJ1-3; D not certain. Germline CDR1 is GTSNPN and CDR2 is SVGIG (reference sequence). The CDR3 is 12 residues long. V lost 6 bases, J lost 1 base, and 7 bases lay in between. The full variable domain, rest sourced from reference TRBV30 and TRBJ1-3, is SQTIHQWPATLVQPVGSPLSLECTVEGTSNPNLYWYRQAAGRGLQLLFYSVGIGQISSEVPQNLSASRPQDRQFILSSKKLLLSDSGFYLCACLESGNTIYFGEGSWLTVV.